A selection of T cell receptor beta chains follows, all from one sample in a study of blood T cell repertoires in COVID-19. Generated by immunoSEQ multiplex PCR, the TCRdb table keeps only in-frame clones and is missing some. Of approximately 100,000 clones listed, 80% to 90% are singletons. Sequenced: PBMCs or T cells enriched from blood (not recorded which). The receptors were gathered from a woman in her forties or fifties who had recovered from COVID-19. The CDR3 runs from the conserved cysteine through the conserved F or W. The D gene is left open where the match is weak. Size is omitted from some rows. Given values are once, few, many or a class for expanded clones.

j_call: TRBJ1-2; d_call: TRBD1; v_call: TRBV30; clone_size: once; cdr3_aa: CAWSEQGVQGYTF; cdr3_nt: TGTGCCTGGAGTGAACAGGGGGTACAAGGCTACACCTTC
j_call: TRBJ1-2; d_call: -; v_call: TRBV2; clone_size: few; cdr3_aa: CANTGTLHGYTF; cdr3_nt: TGTGCCAACACCGGGACACTACATGGCTACACCTTC
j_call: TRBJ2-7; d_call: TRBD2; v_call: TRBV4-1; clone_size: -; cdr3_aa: CASSPAGTRAYEQYF; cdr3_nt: TGCGCCAGCAGCCCCGCCGGGACTAGGGCCTACGAGCAGTACTTC
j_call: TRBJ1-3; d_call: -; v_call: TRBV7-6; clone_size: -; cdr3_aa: CASSPSGDLGNTIYF; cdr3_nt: TGTGCCAGCAGCCCTTCGGGGGATCTCGGAAACACCATATATTTT
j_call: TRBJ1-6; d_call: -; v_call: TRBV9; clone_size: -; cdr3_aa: CASSLGGGLPLHF; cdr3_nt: TGTGCCAGCAGCTTAGGAGGTGGTTTACCCCTCCACTTT
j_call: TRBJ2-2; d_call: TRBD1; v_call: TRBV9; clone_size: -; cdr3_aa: CASSARQGLNTGELFF; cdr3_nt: TGTGCCAGCAGCGCCCGACAGGGGTTAAACACCGGGGAGCTGTTTTTT
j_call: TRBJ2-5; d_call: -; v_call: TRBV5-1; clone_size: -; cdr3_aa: CASSLAPRETQYF; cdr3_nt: TGCGCCAGCAGCTTGGCCCCCCGGGAGACCCAGTACTTC
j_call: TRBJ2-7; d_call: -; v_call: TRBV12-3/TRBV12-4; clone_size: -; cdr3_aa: CASRAGQYHEQYF; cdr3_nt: TGTGCCAGCAGGGCGGGACAGTACCACGAGCAGTACTTC
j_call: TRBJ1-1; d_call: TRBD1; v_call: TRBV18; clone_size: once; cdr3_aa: CASSPLGQGNTEAFF; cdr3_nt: TGTGCCAGCTCACCTCTCGGACAGGGGAACACTGAAGCTTTCTTT
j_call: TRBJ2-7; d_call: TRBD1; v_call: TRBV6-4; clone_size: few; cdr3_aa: CASILSRTGREQYF; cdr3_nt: TGTGCCAGCATTCTTTCCAGGACAGGGCGGGAGCAGTACTTC
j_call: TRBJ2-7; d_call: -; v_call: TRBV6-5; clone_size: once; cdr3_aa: CAGRWRGSYEQYF; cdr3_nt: TGTGCCGGGAGGTGGAGAGGGAGTTACGAGCAGTACTTC
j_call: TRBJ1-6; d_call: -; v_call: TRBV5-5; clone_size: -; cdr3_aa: CASSPREGETYNSPLHF; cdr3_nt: TGTGCCAGCAGCCCACGGGAGGGAGAAACCTATAATTCACCCCTCCACTTT
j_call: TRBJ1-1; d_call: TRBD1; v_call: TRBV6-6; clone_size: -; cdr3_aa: CASTPTGLNTEAFF; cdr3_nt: TGTGCCAGCACCCCGACAGGGTTGAACACTGAAGCTTTCTTT
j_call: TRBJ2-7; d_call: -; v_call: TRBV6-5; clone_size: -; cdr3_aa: CASVGTRSGPYEQYF; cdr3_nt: TGTGCCAGCGTGGGTACCCGGTCTGGGCCCTACGAGCAGTACTTC
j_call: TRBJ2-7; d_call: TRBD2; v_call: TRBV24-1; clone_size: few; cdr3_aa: CATGGHSYEQYF; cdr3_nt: TGTGCTACGGGAGGACATAGCTACGAGCAGTACTTC
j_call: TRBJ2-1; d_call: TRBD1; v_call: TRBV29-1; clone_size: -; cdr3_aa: CSVARDRGYNEQFF; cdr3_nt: TGCAGCGTTGCCCGGGACAGGGGGTACAATGAGCAGTTCTTC
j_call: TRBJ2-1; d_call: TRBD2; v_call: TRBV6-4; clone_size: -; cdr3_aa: CARLAGGEQFF; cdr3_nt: TGTGCCAGACTAGCGGGAGGTGAGCAGTTCTTC
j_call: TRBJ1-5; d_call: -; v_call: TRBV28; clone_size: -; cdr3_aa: CASSVRGGSNQPQHF; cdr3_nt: TGTGCCAGCAGTGTGCGGGGTGGAAGCAATCAGCCCCAGCATTTT
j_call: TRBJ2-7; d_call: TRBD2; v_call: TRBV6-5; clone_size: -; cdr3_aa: CASSFTSGISYEQYF; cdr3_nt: TGTGCCAGCAGTTTTACTAGCGGGATCTCCTACGAGCAGTACTTC
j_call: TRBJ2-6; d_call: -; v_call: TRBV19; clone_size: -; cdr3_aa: CATSYAGANVLTF; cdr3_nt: TGTGCCACGAGCTACGCTGGGGCCAACGTCCTGACTTTC
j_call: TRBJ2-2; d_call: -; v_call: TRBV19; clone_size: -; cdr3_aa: CASTPEQGTGELFF; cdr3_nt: TGTGCCAGTACACCAGAGCAGGGAACCGGGGAGCTGTTTTTT
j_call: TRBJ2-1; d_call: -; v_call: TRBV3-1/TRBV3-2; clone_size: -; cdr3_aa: CASSQDGRTYNEQFF; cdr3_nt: TGTGCCAGCAGCCAAGATGGTAGAACCTACAATGAGCAGTTCTTC
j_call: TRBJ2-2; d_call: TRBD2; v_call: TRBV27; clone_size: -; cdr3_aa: CASSVAGATGELFF; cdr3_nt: TGTGCCAGCAGCGTAGCGGGAGCCACCGGGGAGCTGTTTTTT
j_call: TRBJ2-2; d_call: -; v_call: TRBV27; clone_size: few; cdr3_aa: CASTRTPNTGELFF; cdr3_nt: TGTGCCAGCACTAGGACTCCTAACACCGGGGAGCTGTTTTTT
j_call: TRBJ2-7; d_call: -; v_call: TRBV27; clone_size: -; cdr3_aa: CASRNTGNYEQYF; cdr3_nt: TGTGCCAGCAGGAACACAGGGAACTACGAGCAGTACTTC
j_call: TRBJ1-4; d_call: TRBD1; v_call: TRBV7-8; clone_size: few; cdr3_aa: CASSGRDRGEKLFF; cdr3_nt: TGTGCCAGCAGCGGCCGGGACAGGGGTGAAAAACTGTTTTTT
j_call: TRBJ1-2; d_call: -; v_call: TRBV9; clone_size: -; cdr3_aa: CASSVGDTNYGYTF; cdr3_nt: TGTGCCAGCAGCGTAGGGGACACTAACTATGGCTACACCTTC
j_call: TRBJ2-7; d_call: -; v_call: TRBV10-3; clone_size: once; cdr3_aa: CASSGGLLEYEQYF; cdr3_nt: TGTGCCTCCTCCGGTGGGCTCCTGGAATACGAGCAGTACTTC
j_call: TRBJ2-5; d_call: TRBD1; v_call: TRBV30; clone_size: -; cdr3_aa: CAWSAEGQGLGSQYF; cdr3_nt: TGTGCCTGGAGTGCGGAGGGACAGGGGTTGGGGTCCCAGTACTTC
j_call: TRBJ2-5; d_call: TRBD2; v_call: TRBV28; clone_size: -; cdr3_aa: CASKGTRKETQYF; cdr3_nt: TGTGCCAGCAAGGGGACTAGAAAGGAGACCCAGTACTTC
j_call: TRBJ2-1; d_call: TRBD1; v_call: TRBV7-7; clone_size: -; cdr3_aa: CASSPEPTGGNEQFF; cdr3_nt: TGTGCCAGCAGCCCAGAACCGACAGGGGGGAATGAGCAGTTCTTC
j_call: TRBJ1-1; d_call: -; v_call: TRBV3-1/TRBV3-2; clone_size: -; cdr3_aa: CASSQSRWEGTEAFF; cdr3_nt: TGTGCCAGCAGCCAGTCGAGATGGGAGGGCACTGAAGCTTTCTTT
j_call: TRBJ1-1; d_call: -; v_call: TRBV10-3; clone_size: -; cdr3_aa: CAISHRAEDTEAFF; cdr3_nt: TGTGCCATCAGCCACAGAGCGGAGGACACTGAAGCTTTCTTT
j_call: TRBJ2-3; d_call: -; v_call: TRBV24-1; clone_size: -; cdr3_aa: CATSLGATDTQYF; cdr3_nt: TGTGCCACCAGTTTGGGGGCGACAGATACGCAGTATTTT
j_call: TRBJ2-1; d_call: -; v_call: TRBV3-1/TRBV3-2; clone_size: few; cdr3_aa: CASSQDAVRGGQFF; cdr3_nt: TGTGCCAGCAGCCAAGATGCCGTGCGGGGAGGGCAGTTCTTC